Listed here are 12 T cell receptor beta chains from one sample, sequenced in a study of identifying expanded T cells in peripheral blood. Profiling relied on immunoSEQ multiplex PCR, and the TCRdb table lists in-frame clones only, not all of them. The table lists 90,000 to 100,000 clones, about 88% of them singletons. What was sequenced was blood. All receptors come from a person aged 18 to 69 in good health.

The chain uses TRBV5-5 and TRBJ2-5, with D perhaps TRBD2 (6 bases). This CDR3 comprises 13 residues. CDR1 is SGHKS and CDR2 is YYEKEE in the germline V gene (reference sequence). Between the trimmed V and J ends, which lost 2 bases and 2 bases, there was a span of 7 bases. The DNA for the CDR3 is TGTGCCAGCAGCTTCGGGGGTCAAGAGACCCAGTACTTC. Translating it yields CASSFGGQETQYF.

CDR3 coding DNA: TGCGCCAGCAGCCAAGATCCCCCAGATACGCAGTATTTT. This codes for CASSQDPPDTQYF. The genes are TRBV4-3 and TRBJ2-3; no clear D. The CDR3 loop spans 13 amino acids. V gave up 0 bases and J gave up 4 bases, with 5 bases separating them. Per the germline V gene, CDR1 is LGHNA and CDR2 is YSLEER.

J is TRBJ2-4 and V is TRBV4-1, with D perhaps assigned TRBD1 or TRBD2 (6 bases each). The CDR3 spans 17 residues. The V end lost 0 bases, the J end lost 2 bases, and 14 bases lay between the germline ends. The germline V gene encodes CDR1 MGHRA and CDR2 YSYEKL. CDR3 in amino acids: CASSQDLQGRPKNIQYF. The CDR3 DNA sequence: TGCGCCAGCAGCCAAGATTTGCAGGGGAGGCCCAAAAACATTCAGTACTTC.

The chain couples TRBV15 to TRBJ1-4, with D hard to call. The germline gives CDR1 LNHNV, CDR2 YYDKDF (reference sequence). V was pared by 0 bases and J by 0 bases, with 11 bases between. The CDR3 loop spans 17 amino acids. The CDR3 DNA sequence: TGTGCCACCAGCAGAGACGCAACAATTGCAACTAATGAAAAACTGTTTTTT. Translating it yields CATSRDATIATNEKLFF.

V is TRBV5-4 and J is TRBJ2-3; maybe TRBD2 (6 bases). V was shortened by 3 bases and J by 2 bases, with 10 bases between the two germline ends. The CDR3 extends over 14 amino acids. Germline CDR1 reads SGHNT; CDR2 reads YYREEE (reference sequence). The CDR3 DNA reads TGTGCCAGCAGCTCAACGGGACTCACAGATACGCAGTATTTT. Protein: CASSSTGLTDTQYF.

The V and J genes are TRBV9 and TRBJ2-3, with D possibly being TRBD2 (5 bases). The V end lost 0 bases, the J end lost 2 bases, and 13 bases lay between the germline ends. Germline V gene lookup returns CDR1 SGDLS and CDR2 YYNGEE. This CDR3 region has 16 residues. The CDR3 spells CASSVASDLLTDTQYF. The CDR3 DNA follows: TGTGCCAGCAGCGTAGCTTCGGACTTACTCACAGATACGCAGTATTTT. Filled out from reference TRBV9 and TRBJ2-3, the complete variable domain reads DSGVTQTPKHLITATGQRVTLRCSPRSGDLSVYWYQQSLDQGLQFLIQYYNGEERAKGNILERFSAQQFPDLHSELNLSSLELGDSALYFCASSVASDLLTDTQYFGPGTRLTVL.

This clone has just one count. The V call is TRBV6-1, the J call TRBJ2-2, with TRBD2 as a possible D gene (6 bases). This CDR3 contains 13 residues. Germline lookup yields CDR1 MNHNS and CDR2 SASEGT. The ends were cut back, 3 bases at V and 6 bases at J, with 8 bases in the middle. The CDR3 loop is CASSDGGAGELFF. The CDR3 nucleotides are TGTGCCAGCAGTGACGGGGGTGCCGGGGAGCTGTTTTTT.

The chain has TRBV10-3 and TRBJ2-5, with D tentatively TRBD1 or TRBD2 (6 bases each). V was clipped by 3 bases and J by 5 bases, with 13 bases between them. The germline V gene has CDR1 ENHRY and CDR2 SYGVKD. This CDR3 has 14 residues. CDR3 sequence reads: CAISDTRGGETQYF. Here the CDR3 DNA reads TGTGCCATCAGTGACACCAGGGGAGGTGAGACCCAGTACTTC.

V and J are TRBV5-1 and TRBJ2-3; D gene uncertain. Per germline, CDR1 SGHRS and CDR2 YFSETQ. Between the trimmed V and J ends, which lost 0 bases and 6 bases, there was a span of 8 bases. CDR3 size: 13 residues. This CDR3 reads CASSLDSWDTQYF. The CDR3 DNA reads TGCGCCAGCAGCTTGGACTCTTGGGATACGCAGTATTTT.

The CDR3 here is CASSGKGTVFIDTQYF. The CDR3 DNA follows: TGTGCCAGCAGTGGGAAGGGGACAGTCTTCATAGATACGCAGTATTTT. The chain joins TRBV2 to TRBJ2-3; 7 bases match TRBD1. The CDR3 has 16 residues. Germline-derived CDR1 and CDR2 are SNHLY and FYNNEI. J was trimmed by 5 bases and V by 4 bases; bases with no gene match: 12.

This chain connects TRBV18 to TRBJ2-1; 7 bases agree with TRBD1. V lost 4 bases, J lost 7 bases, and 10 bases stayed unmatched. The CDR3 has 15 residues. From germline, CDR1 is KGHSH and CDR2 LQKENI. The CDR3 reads CASSLSPDRSNEQFF. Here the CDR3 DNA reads TGTGCCAGCTCACTATCTCCGGACAGGTCAAATGAGCAGTTCTTC.

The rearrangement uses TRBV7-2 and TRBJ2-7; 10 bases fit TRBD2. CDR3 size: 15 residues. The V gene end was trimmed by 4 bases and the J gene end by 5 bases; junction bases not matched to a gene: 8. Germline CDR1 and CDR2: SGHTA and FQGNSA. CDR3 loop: CASSSRGLAGDEQYF. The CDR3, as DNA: TGTGCCAGCAGCTCCCGAGGGCTAGCGGGAGACGAGCAGTACTTC.